A selection of T cell receptor beta chains follows, all from one sample in a study of blood T cells in healthy people across ages. TCRdb redid the calling of the 5' RACE reads with MiXCR, one entry per CDR3 protein. The sample lists 700,000 to 900,000 distinct CDR3 sequences; about 53% were seen once. The specimen was blood. These receptors were taken from a man aged 80 or over in good health. Each CDR3 is given with its conserved first and last residue. A D gene is named only where the DNA matches it firmly. Rows may omit the clone size; those that give it use once, few, many or a size class.

d_call: NA; j_call: TRBJ1-2; clone_size: NA; v_call: TRBV18; cdr3_aa: CASSPAGSPGYGYTF; cdr3_nt: TGTGCCAGCTCACCAGCTGGCAGCCCGGGCTATGGCTACACCTTC
d_call: NA; j_call: TRBJ2-5; clone_size: NA; v_call: TRBV10-3; cdr3_aa: CAISFGGPYNEQYF; cdr3_nt: TGTGCCATCAGTTTCGGGGGGCCCTACAATGAGCAGTACTTC
d_call: TRBD2; j_call: TRBJ2-7; clone_size: few; v_call: TRBV4-1; cdr3_aa: CASSQDREGRRSYEQYF; cdr3_nt: TGCGCCAGCAGCCAAGATCGGGAGGGCCGACGCTCCTACGAGCAGTACTTC
d_call: NA; j_call: TRBJ1-2; clone_size: NA; v_call: TRBV20-1; cdr3_aa: CSARSTGFRYGYTF; cdr3_nt: TGCAGTGCTAGATCGACAGGCTTCCGCTATGGCTACACCTTC
d_call: NA; j_call: TRBJ1-5; clone_size: NA; v_call: TRBV5-1; cdr3_aa: CASSPSGDGNQPQHF; cdr3_nt: TGCGCCAGCAGCCCCTCGGGGGACGGCAATCAGCCCCAGCATTTT
d_call: NA; j_call: TRBJ2-1; clone_size: NA; v_call: TRBV9; cdr3_aa: CASSGTVYNEQFF; cdr3_nt: TGTGCCAGCAGCGGTACGGTCTACAATGAGCAGTTCTTC
d_call: TRBD2; j_call: TRBJ2-1; clone_size: NA; v_call: TRBV7-2; cdr3_aa: CASSRILRAGDLENEQFF; cdr3_nt: TGTGCCAGCAGCCGAATTCTCCGGGCGGGAGATCTTGAGAATGAGCAGTTCTTC
d_call: TRBD2; j_call: TRBJ2-7; clone_size: NA; v_call: TRBV9; cdr3_aa: CASSITGPGLAGYDEQYF; cdr3_nt: TGTGCCAGCAGCATCACGGGGCCGGGACTAGCGGGCTATGATGAGCAGTACTTC
d_call: NA; j_call: TRBJ2-7; clone_size: NA; v_call: TRBV7-2; cdr3_aa: CASSQSGIEGEQYF; cdr3_nt: TGTGCCAGCAGTCAATCCGGGATTGAAGGGGAGCAGTACTTC
d_call: NA; j_call: TRBJ1-2; clone_size: NA; v_call: TRBV2; cdr3_aa: CASSVAGAYGYTF; cdr3_nt: TGTGCCAGCAGTGTAGCAGGGGCCTATGGCTACACCTTC
d_call: TRBD1; j_call: TRBJ1-3; clone_size: NA; v_call: TRBV29-1; cdr3_aa: CSAPGQDHSGNTIYF; cdr3_nt: TGCAGCGCTCCGGGACAGGATCACTCTGGAAACACCATATATTTT
d_call: TRBD1; j_call: TRBJ2-7; clone_size: NA; v_call: TRBV12-3/TRBV12-4; cdr3_aa: CASSQDQGDEQYF; cdr3_nt: TGTGCCAGCAGTCAAGATCAGGGGGACGAGCAGTACTTC
d_call: TRBD1; j_call: TRBJ1-4; clone_size: NA; v_call: TRBV27; cdr3_aa: CASSPGQGLPPNEKLFF; cdr3_nt: TGTGCCAGCAGCCCGGGACAGGGACTACCACCTAATGAAAAACTGTTTTTT
d_call: TRBD1; j_call: TRBJ2-3; clone_size: NA; v_call: TRBV7-9; cdr3_aa: CASSRTGGVPDTQYF; cdr3_nt: TGTGCCAGCAGCCGAACAGGGGGCGTCCCAGATACGCAGTATTTT
d_call: NA; j_call: TRBJ2-5; clone_size: NA; v_call: TRBV20-1; cdr3_aa: CSAREGEGIYGQYF; cdr3_nt: TGCAGTGCTAGAGAGGGGGAAGGCATCTACGGGCAGTACTTC
d_call: NA; j_call: TRBJ1-1; clone_size: NA; v_call: TRBV20-1; cdr3_aa: CSAPGLGDTEAFF; cdr3_nt: TGCAGTGCGCCCGGCCTGGGGGACACTGAAGCTTTCTTT
d_call: TRBD2; j_call: TRBJ2-1; clone_size: few; v_call: TRBV20-1; cdr3_aa: CSAYSPGLAGYNEQFF; cdr3_nt: TGCAGTGCTTATTCTCCGGGACTAGCGGGGTACAATGAGCAGTTCTTC
d_call: NA; j_call: TRBJ1-4; clone_size: few; v_call: TRBV29-1; cdr3_aa: CSVPLGGNEKLFF; cdr3_nt: TGCAGCGTCCCCCTGGGGGGGAATGAAAAACTGTTTTTT
d_call: NA; j_call: TRBJ2-3; clone_size: NA; v_call: TRBV3-1; cdr3_aa: CASGVGRYAYF; cdr3_nt: TGTGCCTCCGGGGTTGGGAGATACGCGTATTTT
d_call: NA; j_call: TRBJ1-1; clone_size: NA; v_call: TRBV5-1; cdr3_aa: CASSLGVGPTEAFF; cdr3_nt: TGCGCCAGCAGCTTGGGAGTAGGGCCTACTGAAGCTTTCTTT
d_call: NA; j_call: TRBJ2-1; clone_size: NA; v_call: TRBV20-1; cdr3_aa: CSGQLGGDYNEQFF; cdr3_nt: TGCAGTGGCCAACTAGGAGGGGACTACAATGAGCAGTTCTTC
d_call: NA; j_call: TRBJ1-5; clone_size: NA; v_call: TRBV6-1; cdr3_aa: CASSEGWGQPQHF; cdr3_nt: TGTGCCAGCAGTGAGGGCTGGGGTCAGCCCCAGCATTTT
d_call: TRBD2; j_call: TRBJ2-5; clone_size: NA; v_call: TRBV5-1; cdr3_aa: CASSRVGSGRRETQYF; cdr3_nt: TGCGCCAGCAGCCGTGTTGGTAGCGGGAGAAGAGAGACCCAGTACTTC
d_call: TRBD2; j_call: TRBJ2-1; clone_size: NA; v_call: TRBV7-3; cdr3_aa: CASSRGLAWNEQFF; cdr3_nt: TGTGCCAGCAGCCGGGGACTAGCGTGGAATGAGCAGTTCTTC
d_call: TRBD1; j_call: TRBJ1-4; clone_size: NA; v_call: TRBV27; cdr3_aa: CASRPGGGGEKLFF; cdr3_nt: TGTGCCAGCAGACCAGGGGGTGGGGGTGAAAAACTGTTTTTT
d_call: NA; j_call: TRBJ1-5; clone_size: NA; v_call: TRBV20-1; cdr3_aa: CSARRPVGLGSNQPQHF; cdr3_nt: TGCAGTGCTAGACGACCTGTGGGATTGGGGAGCAATCAGCCCCAGCATTTT
d_call: NA; j_call: TRBJ2-7; clone_size: few; v_call: TRBV10-3; cdr3_aa: CAISGDGEQYF; cdr3_nt: TGTGCCATCAGTGGGGATGGCGAGCAGTACTTC
d_call: TRBD2; j_call: TRBJ2-1; clone_size: NA; v_call: TRBV20-1; cdr3_aa: CSARMVGRPANEQFF; cdr3_nt: TGCAGTGCTAGAATGGTCGGGAGGCCCGCCAATGAGCAGTTCTTC
d_call: NA; j_call: TRBJ2-7; clone_size: NA; v_call: TRBV6-6; cdr3_aa: CASSSTGSLYEQYF; cdr3_nt: TGTGCCAGCAGCTCAACAGGATCCCTCTACGAGCAGTACTTC
d_call: TRBD1; j_call: TRBJ1-2; clone_size: NA; v_call: TRBV11-1; cdr3_aa: CASSLTGGPYGYTF; cdr3_nt: TGTGCCAGCAGCTTGACAGGGGGGCCCTATGGCTACACCTTC
d_call: TRBD1; j_call: TRBJ1-2; clone_size: NA; v_call: TRBV5-4; cdr3_aa: CASSWGQGSPSNGYTF; cdr3_nt: TGTGCCAGCAGCTGGGGACAGGGGTCCCCTTCTAACGGCTACACCTTC
d_call: NA; j_call: TRBJ1-1; clone_size: NA; v_call: TRBV7-9; cdr3_aa: CASSPFGTEAFF; cdr3_nt: TGTGCCAGCAGCCCCTTTGGGACTGAAGCTTTCTTT
d_call: NA; j_call: TRBJ2-2; clone_size: NA; v_call: TRBV6-5; cdr3_aa: CASSYSWGNTGELFF; cdr3_nt: TGTGCCAGCAGTTACTCGTGGGGGAACACCGGGGAGCTGTTTTTT
d_call: NA; j_call: TRBJ1-3; clone_size: NA; v_call: TRBV12-3/TRBV12-4; cdr3_aa: CASSNLGHTIYF; cdr3_nt: TGTGCCAGCAGCAATCTCGGGCACACCATATATTTT
d_call: TRBD1; j_call: TRBJ2-5; clone_size: NA; v_call: TRBV24-1; cdr3_aa: CATNRAGGETQYF; cdr3_nt: TGTGCCACGAACAGGGCAGGGGGAGAGACCCAGTACTTC
d_call: TRBD1; j_call: TRBJ1-5; clone_size: NA; v_call: TRBV28; cdr3_aa: CATSGQGYQPQHF; cdr3_nt: TGTGCCACCTCGGGACAGGGTTATCAGCCCCAGCATTTT
d_call: TRBD2; j_call: TRBJ2-7; clone_size: NA; v_call: TRBV20-1; cdr3_aa: CSAGTSPHEQYF; cdr3_nt: TGCAGTGCCGGGACTAGCCCCCACGAGCAGTACTTC
d_call: NA; j_call: TRBJ2-7; clone_size: many; v_call: TRBV9; cdr3_aa: CASSGAAGGSSYEQYF; cdr3_nt: TGTGCCAGCAGCGGGGCAGCTGGGGGATCCTCCTACGAGCAGTACTTC
d_call: TRBD2; j_call: TRBJ2-6; clone_size: NA; v_call: TRBV30; cdr3_aa: CAWSVFGLADRSSGANVLTF; cdr3_nt: TGTGCCTGGAGTGTTTTTGGACTAGCGGACCGGAGCTCTGGGGCCAACGTCCTGACTTTC
d_call: NA; j_call: TRBJ2-1; clone_size: few; v_call: TRBV5-4; cdr3_aa: CASSLAGAAAYNEQFF; cdr3_nt: TGTGCCAGCAGCTTGGCGGGGGCAGCGGCCTACAATGAGCAGTTCTTC